These 18 T cell receptor beta chains were all obtained from the same sample, sequenced in a study of human T cells and chemical hapten exposure. Time point noted: patch test 2, 6 weeks after DPC sensitization. Treatment of the sample: therapeutic diphenylcyclopropenone sensitization with weekly scalp DPC. Using its own MiXCR run on the RACE reads, TCRdb lists one record per CDR3 protein. The table lists 110,000 to 150,000 distinct CDR3 sequences, roughly 10% of them singletons. The input for sequencing was whole blood, taken in connection with sensitization to the hapten diphenylcyclopropenone (DPC). All receptors derive from a woman aged 50 to 60 with alopecia areata. Some clones in this sample may be carry-over from other donors' samples.

The chain combines TRBV5-1 with TRBJ1-2; D perhaps matches TRBD1 (6 bases). V gave up 1 base and J gave up 4 bases, with 8 bases separating them. Germline V gene lookup returns CDR1 SGHRS and CDR2 YFSETQ. This CDR3 is 13 amino acids long. Written as DNA, the CDR3 is TGCGCCAGCAGCTTGCCGGACAGCTATGGCTACACCTTC. As protein: CASSLPDSYGYTF. Combining the CDR3 with reference TRBV5-1 and TRBJ1-2 gives the whole variable domain KAGVTQTPRYLIKTRGQQVTLSCSPISGHRSVSWYQQTPGQGLQFLFEYFSETQRNKGNFPGRFSGRQFSNSRSEMNVSTLELGDSALYLCASSLPDSYGYTFGSGTRLTVV.

This clonotype came up a few times. This rearrangement joins TRBV4-1 to TRBJ2-7, with 8 bases identical to TRBD2. The J segment lost 4 bases and the V segment lost 5 bases, leaving 7 bases of the junction unmatched. The germline V gene encodes CDR1 MGHRA and CDR2 YSYEKL. This CDR3 spans 14 amino acids. This chain's CDR3 is CASSAGTSLYEQYF. Written as DNA, the CDR3 is TGCGCCAGCAGCGCCGGGACTAGTCTATACGAGCAGTACTTC.

This chain connects TRBV24-1 to TRBJ2-7; no clear D. V was clipped by 3 bases and J by 5 bases, with 13 bases between them. The germline V gene has CDR1 KGHDR and CDR2 SFDVKD. CDR3 length equals 14 residues. This chain's CDR3 is CATSDPHISDEQYF. CDR3 sequence (DNA): TGTGCCACCAGTGATCCGCATATCTCAGACGAGCAGTACTTC.

This clonotype has just a few counts. This CDR3 reads CASSYAGLAGDNIQYF. CDR3 bases: TGTGCCAGCAGCTACGCCGGACTAGCGGGAGATAACATTCAGTACTTC. This chain links TRBV5-4 with TRBJ2-4, with 13 bases lining up with TRBD2. In germline, CDR1 is SGHNT, CDR2 YYREEE (reference sequence). This CDR3 contains 16 residues. The trim removed 3 bases at V and 7 bases at J, leaving 7 bases unmatched.

This rearrangement joins TRBV11-2 to TRBJ2-7; D possibly corresponds to TRBD2 (6 bases). CDR3 length equals 12 residues. Germline V lookup: CDR1 SGHAT, CDR2 FQNNGV. Trimming cost V 5 bases and J 3 bases, with 8 bases left between them. This CDR3 is CASSTGLYEQYF. The CDR3 DNA reads TGTGCCAGCAGCACGGGACTCTACGAGCAGTACTTC.

At least ten counts were recorded for this clonotype. The chain employs TRBV12-3 or TRBV12-4 and TRBJ2-7, with D unresolved. This CDR3 is 12 amino acids long. V shed 1 base and J shed 4 bases, with 5 bases lying between them. The DNA for the CDR3 is TGTGCCAGCAGTTTAGATAGATACGAGCAGTACTTC. Its protein is CASSLDRYEQYF.

V gene TRBV5-1 combines with J gene TRBJ2-7, with a possible D match to TRBD1 (6 bases). CDR3 size: 16 residues. Germline V gene data show CDR1 as SGHRS and CDR2 as YFSETQ. Between the trimmed V and J ends, which lost 0 bases and 0 bases, there was a span of 13 bases. The CDR3 reads CASSLGQASSSYEQYF. DNA of the CDR3: TGCGCCAGCAGCTTGGGACAGGCCTCTAGCTCCTACGAGCAGTACTTC.

There are many counts of this clonotype. The chain combines TRBV30 with TRBJ2-3; TRBD1 is a possible D gene (5 bases). V gave up 1 base and J gave up 2 bases, with 13 bases separating them. The germline gives CDR1 GTSNPN, CDR2 SVGIG (reference sequence). The length of the CDR3 is 15 residues. CDR3 amino acids: CAWSEGPGSTDTQYF. CDR3 DNA: TGTGCCTGGAGTGAGGGGCCTGGGTCCACAGATACGCAGTATTTT.

The chain combines TRBV6-1 with TRBJ2-7; TRBD2 is a possible D gene (6 bases). The CDR3 consists of 13 residues. Germline CDR1 reads MNHNS; CDR2 reads SASEGT. Trimming removed 6 bases from V and 2 bases from J, with 11 bases in between. The CDR3, as DNA: TGTGCCAGCAGAGGGGAGGTAGCCTACGAGCAGTACTTC. Protein: CASRGEVAYEQYF.

This clonotype came up many times. The chain employs TRBV11-2 and TRBJ2-7, with D possibly matching TRBD1 (6 bases). This CDR3 has 15 residues. CDR1 and CDR2 (germline): SGHAT, FQNNGV. Between the trimmed V and J ends, which lost 2 bases and 0 bases, there was a span of 11 bases. CDR3 nucleotides: TGTGCCAGCAGCTTAACGGACAGCCTCTCCTACGAGCAGTACTTC. This translates into CASSLTDSLSYEQYF.

This clonotype occurred a few times. The V call is TRBV5-1, the J call TRBJ2-3; D is unresolved. The V end lost 0 bases, the J end lost 2 bases, and 7 bases lay between the germline ends. From germline, CDR1 is SGHRS and CDR2 YFSETQ. The CDR3 consists of 14 residues. CDR3 sequence reads: CASSLDSPTDTQYF. The CDR3 DNA reads as TGCGCCAGCAGCTTGGACAGCCCCACAGATACGCAGTATTTT.

The chain is built from TRBV7-9 and TRBJ2-1, with TRBD2 identical over 13 bases. This CDR3 contains 16 residues. The V segment lost 5 bases and the J segment 5 bases; nucleotides outside the gene matches: 6. The V gene's germline CDR1 is SEHNR and CDR2 FQNEAQ (reference sequence). The CDR3 sequence: CASSRGGLAGHNEQFF. CDR3 nucleotide sequence: TGTGCCAGCAGCCGCGGGGGACTAGCGGGACACAATGAGCAGTTCTTC.

CDR3 sequence (DNA): TGCAGTGCCCCTCTAGCGGGCTTCTCCTACGAGCAGTACTTC. Protein sequence: CSAPLAGFSYEQYF. The chain is built from TRBV20-1 and TRBJ2-7; TRBD2 agrees at 8 bases. Trimming cost V 6 bases and J 0 bases; bases outside gene matches: 7. CDR1 and CDR2 from the germline V gene are DFQATT and SNEGSKA (reference sequence). The CDR3 extends over 14 amino acids.

This chain joins TRBV28 and TRBJ2-3, with 10 bases matching TRBD2. CDR1 is MDHEN, CDR2 SYDVKM, per germline. V dropped 6 bases and J dropped 4; count of bases not matched to a gene: 10. CDR3 length equals 16 residues. CDR3 sequence reads: CASSSLGTSDADTQYF. CDR3 DNA sequence: TGTGCCAGCAGCTCCCTCGGGACTAGCGACGCAGATACGCAGTATTTT.

The chain joins TRBV4-3 to TRBJ2-7; 10 bases line up with TRBD2. The CDR3 has 16 residues. Germline CDR1 LGHNA, CDR2 YSLEER. V dropped 0 bases and J dropped 3; count of bases not matched to a gene: 5. The CDR3: CASSQEGSGRFYEQYF. CDR3 sequence (DNA): TGCGCCAGCAGCCAAGAAGGTAGCGGGAGGTTCTACGAGCAGTACTTC.

This clonotype was seen a few times. The chain joins TRBV29-1 to TRBJ2-1; TRBD1 agrees at 9 bases. The junction had 11 bases not matched to a gene; V was cut back by 7 bases and J by 10 bases. The CDR3 consists of 13 residues. Germline V CDR1 and CDR2: SQVTM, ANQGSEA. CDR3 nucleotide sequence: TGCAGCGCCTCAGGGACAGGGTTAGGGGAGCAGTTCTTC. This gives the protein CSASGTGLGEQFF.

The chain combines TRBV15 with TRBJ2-7, with unresolved D. In germline, CDR1 is LNHNV, CDR2 YYDKDF (reference sequence). The V end lost 5 bases, the J end lost 2 bases, and 13 bases lay between the germline ends. The length of the CDR3 is 14 residues. CDR3 sequence: CATSRRSPPYEQYF. The DNA for the CDR3 is TGTGCCACCAGCCGACGGAGTCCCCCCTACGAGCAGTACTTC.

This clonotype was counted a few times. V usage is TRBV12-3 or TRBV12-4 and J usage is TRBJ2-1; the match to TRBD2 covers 10 bases. V shed 3 bases and J 3 bases; nucleotides not matched to a gene: 2. The CDR3 has 15 amino acids. The CDR3 DNA is TGTGCCAGCAGTTTCCGGACTAGCGGCTACAATGAGCAGTTCTTC. Its translation: CASSFRTSGYNEQFF.